This T cell receptor beta chain was documented in a study of control samples from healthy donors and cancer patients. The CDR3 is 15 residues long. The V end was cut by 1 base, the J end by 4 bases, with 11 bases between. In germline, CDR1 is MDHEN, CDR2 SYDVKM. Produced via immunoSEQ multiplex PCR; TCRdb's table is partial and in-frame only. This table has about 49,000 clones, approximately 86% appearing once. This clone was counted a single time. The sample was PBMCs. The chain carries TRBV28 and TRBJ1-3, with D unresolved. This sequence originates from a woman between 45 and 60 years old with lung cancer. The CDR3 spells CASSLSRPAGNTIYF. Here the CDR3 DNA reads TGTGCCAGCAGTTTATCTCGGCCGGCGGGAAACACCATATATTTT.